This T cell receptor (beta chain) was obtained from a study of blood T cell repertoires in COVID-19. The data were produced by immunoSEQ multiplex PCR, yet TCRdb's version contains in-frame clones alone and is incomplete. The table has roughly 300,000 clones, around 85% seen once. Participants spanned ages roughly 18 to 95 years and resided in about two dozen US areas. Cohort assignment relied on participant-reported clinical history. Trimming pared 4 bases from V and 1 base from J, leaving 7 bases between. The CDR3 extends over 13 amino acids. Germline CDR1 and CDR2: LGHNA and YNFKEQ. This TCR was recovered from a woman between 45 and 65 years old who had recovered from COVID-19. The chain couples TRBV4-2 to TRBJ1-1; D gene ambiguous. The specimen was PBMCs or T cells enriched from blood (not recorded which). Here the CDR3 reads CASSRTGNTEAFF. In DNA form, the CDR3 reads TGTGCCAGCAGCCGTACGGGGAACACTGAAGCTTTCTTT.